The entry below gives a single T cell receptor (beta chain) sequence along with its context. Its antigen is still unknown. The sample originates from a study of T cell responses to AZD1222 COVID-19 vaccine. The study, taken as a whole, reports: Sampling that yielded the repertoires occurred only after the peak T cell response. Most donors were white British and more were female, and clonal diversity was possibly underestimated.

The V gene end was trimmed by 1 base and the J gene end by 0 bases; junction bases not matched to a gene: 7. CDR1 SGHAT and CDR2 FQNNGV come from the germline V gene. This CDR3 has 18 amino acids. Profiling relied on immunoSEQ multiplex PCR, and the TCRdb table lists in-frame clones only, not all of them. This repertoire shows more than 150,000 clones, approximately 90% found once; its top ten account for roughly 6%. The sequenced sample was peripheral blood, obtained on day 0 of AZD1222 vaccination. The rearrangement links TRBV11-2 to TRBJ2-2, with 8 bases identical to TRBD1. The sequence was collected from an adult in good health. This chain's CDR3 is CASSLVGTGSANTGELFF. The CDR3 DNA sequence: TGTGCCAGCAGCTTAGTTGGGACAGGTTCTGCGAACACCGGGGAGCTGTTTTTT.